This T cell receptor beta chain is from a study of early T cells in non-severe SARS-CoV-2 infection. Study findings and constraints: The matching step, a VDJdb search, favored anti-spike CD8 responses and missed private and CD4 specificities.

The table lists this clonotype with many counts. The antigen is not known. Individual cDNA molecules carried attached unique molecular identifiers. TCRdb re-derived calls from the 5' RACE reads in MiXCR, one entry per CDR3 protein. The sample has tens of thousands of distinct CDR3 sequences; 12% are singletons. The CDR3 consists of 18 residues. The V gene end was trimmed by 5 bases and the J gene end by 1 base; junction bases not matched to a gene: 10. CDR1 is MDHEN, CDR2 SYDVKM, per germline. The sample consisted of whole blood. The receptor was isolated from an adult who was a healthcare worker with PCR-confirmed SARS-CoV-2 infection or an uninfected control (not recorded which). The gene calls are TRBV28 and TRBJ2-7; 14 bases are a match to TRBD2. As DNA, the CDR3 is TGTGCCAGCAGTGGAAGGGGACTAGCGGGAGTAGAGTCCTACGAGCAGTACTTC. It translates to CASSGRGLAGVESYEQYF.